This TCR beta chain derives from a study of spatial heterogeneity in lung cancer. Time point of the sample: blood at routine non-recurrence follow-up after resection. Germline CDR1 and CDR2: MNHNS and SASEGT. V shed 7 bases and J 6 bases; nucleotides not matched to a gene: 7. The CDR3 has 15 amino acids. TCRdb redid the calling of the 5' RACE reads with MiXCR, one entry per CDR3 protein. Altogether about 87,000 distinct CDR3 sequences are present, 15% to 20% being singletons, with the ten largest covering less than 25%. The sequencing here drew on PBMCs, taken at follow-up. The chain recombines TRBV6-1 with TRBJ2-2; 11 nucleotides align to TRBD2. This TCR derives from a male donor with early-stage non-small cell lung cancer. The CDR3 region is CASIIAGGTPGELFF. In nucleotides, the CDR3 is TGTGCCAGCATCATAGCGGGAGGGACACCCGGGGAGCTGTTTTTT.